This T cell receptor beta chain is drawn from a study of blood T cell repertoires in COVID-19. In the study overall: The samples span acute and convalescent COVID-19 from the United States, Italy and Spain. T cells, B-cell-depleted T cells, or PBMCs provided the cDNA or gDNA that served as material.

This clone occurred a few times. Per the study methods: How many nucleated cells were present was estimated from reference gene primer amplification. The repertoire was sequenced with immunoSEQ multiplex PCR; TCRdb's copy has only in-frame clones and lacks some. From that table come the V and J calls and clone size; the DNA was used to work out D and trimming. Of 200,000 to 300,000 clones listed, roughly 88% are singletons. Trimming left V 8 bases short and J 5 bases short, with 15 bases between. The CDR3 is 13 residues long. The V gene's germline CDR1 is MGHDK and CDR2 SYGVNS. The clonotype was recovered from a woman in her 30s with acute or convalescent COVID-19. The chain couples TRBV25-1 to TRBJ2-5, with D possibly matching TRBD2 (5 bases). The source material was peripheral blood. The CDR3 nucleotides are TGTGCCAGCGGGCGAGGGAATCGGGAGACCCAGTACTTC. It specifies CASGRGNRETQYF. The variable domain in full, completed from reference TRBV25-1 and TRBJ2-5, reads EADIYQTPRYLVIGTGKKITLECSQTMGHDKMYWYQQDPGMELHLIHYSYGVNSTEKGDLSSESTVSRIRTEHFPLTLESARPSHTSQYLCASGRGNRETQYFGPGTRLLVL.